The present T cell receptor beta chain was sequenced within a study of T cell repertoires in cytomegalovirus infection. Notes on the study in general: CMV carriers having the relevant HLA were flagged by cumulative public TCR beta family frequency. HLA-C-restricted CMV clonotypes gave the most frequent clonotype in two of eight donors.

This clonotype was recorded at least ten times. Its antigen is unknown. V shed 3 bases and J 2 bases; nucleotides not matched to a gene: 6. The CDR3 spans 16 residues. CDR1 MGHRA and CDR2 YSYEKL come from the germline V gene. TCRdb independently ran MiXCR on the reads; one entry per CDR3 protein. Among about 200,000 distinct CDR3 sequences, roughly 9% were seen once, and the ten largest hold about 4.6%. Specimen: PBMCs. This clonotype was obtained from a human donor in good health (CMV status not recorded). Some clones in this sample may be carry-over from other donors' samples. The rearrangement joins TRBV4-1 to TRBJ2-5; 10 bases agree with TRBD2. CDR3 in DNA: TGCGCCAGCAGCCATGATCGGACTAGCGGACAAGAGACCCAGTACTTC. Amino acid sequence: CASSHDRTSGQETQYF.